This T cell receptor beta chain was retrieved from a study of shared clonotypes between healthy human individuals. Findings of the study overall: All-four-donor shared clonotypes had higher generation probabilities than non-shared clonotypes did. Roughly 5% was the fraction of naive CD4 clonotypes found shared across a few donors. In general, naive subsets displayed greater estimated richness than memory subsets did.

This CDR3 region has 13 residues. Germline CDR1 and CDR2: MGHDK and SYGVNS. V was pared by 1 base and J by 12 bases, with 6 bases of the junction left unmatched. Comment on this clone: The antigen is not known.

Methods used by the authors: ImmunoSEQ yielded junction-only sequences lacking quality scores, so filtering differed. Profiling relied on immunoSEQ multiplex PCR, and the TCRdb table lists in-frame clones only, not all of them. V and J calls and clone size follow that table, whereas D and trimming were derived from the DNA. The sample lists approximately 650,000 clones, nearly 97% seen once, with approximately 0.1% in the top ten. Positively selected for CCR7, the CD45RO-negative cells used as naive CD8 cells excluded terminally differentiated effector memory CD45RA+ cells. Sequencing was done on a sample of naive CD8+ T cells sorted from blood. The source is a woman aged 30 to 39 in good health. The chain employs TRBV25-1 and TRBJ2-1; 7 bases match TRBD2. The CDR3 region has the DNA TGTGCCAGCAGTGAATCGGGGGGAGGCCCGCAGTTCTTC. Translated: CASSESGGGPQFF.